A single sample gave rise to the 7 T cell receptor beta chains below, sequenced in a study of cytomegalovirus exposure and HLA in healthy donors. This PCR relied on a set of 60 Vbeta primers and 13 Jbeta primers. Data came from immunoSEQ multiplex PCR; TCRdb stores just in-frame clones and leaves some out. This table holds some 130,000 clones, 80% found once. Sequencing was done on a sample of PBMCs. All receptors come from a male donor in good health and CMV-seronegative.

The chain recombines TRBV18 with TRBJ2-7; TRBD1 is a possible D gene (5 bases). CDR3 length: 14 residues. Germline assignment: CDR1 KGHSH and CDR2 LQKENI. The V gene lost 4 bases and the J gene lost 5 bases, with 15 bases spanning the gap. CDR3 protein: CASSQSQGLNEQYF. The DNA of the CDR3 is TGTGCCAGCTCACAGTCGCAGGGTCTCAACGAGCAGTACTTC.

This clone was recorded a few times. This rearrangement joins TRBV5-1 to TRBJ1-4; D not certain. Deletions cut 4 bases from V and 2 bases from J, with 9 bases between. CDR3 length: 14 residues. CDR1 is SGHRS and CDR2 is YFSETQ in the germline V gene. In DNA form, the CDR3 reads TGCGCCAGCAGCAAGGAGTCGACTAATGAAAAACTGTTTTTT. Its protein product is CASSKESTNEKLFF.

V usage is TRBV9 and J usage is TRBJ1-1; tentatively, D is TRBD1 (6 bases). Germline CDR1 is SGDLS and CDR2 is YYNGEE. The CDR3 has 15 residues. V lost 4 bases and J 0 bases, leaving 13 bases between the germline ends. CDR3 loop: CASSLTTGMNTEAFF. The CDR3 DNA is TGTGCCAGCAGCTTGACGACAGGAATGAACACTGAAGCTTTCTTT.

The chain is built from TRBV10-1 and TRBJ2-5, with 11 bases fitting TRBD1. Germline CDR1 reads WNHNN; CDR2 reads SYGVQD (reference sequence). The CDR3 is 12 amino acids. J was trimmed by 12 bases and V by 6 bases; bases with no gene match: 6. The CDR3 DNA follows: TGCGCCAGCAGCCGGGACAGGGGGAGAAAGTACTTC. Residues: CASSRDRGRKYF.

The gene calls are TRBV9 and TRBJ1-1; tentative D call: TRBD1 (5 bases). The V gene's germline CDR1 is SGDLS and CDR2 YYNGEE. V was trimmed by 0 bases and J by 5 bases, leaving 11 bases between them. CDR3 size: 14 residues. The CDR3 loop reads CASSVEMGGTEAFF. For the CDR3, the DNA is TGTGCCAGCAGCGTAGAAATGGGGGGTACTGAAGCTTTCTTT.

The chain joins TRBV10-3 to TRBJ1-5; 7 nucleotides line up with TRBD1. The germline V gene has CDR1 ENHRY and CDR2 SYGVKD. J gave up 6 bases and V 1 base, and 6 bases lay outside the gene matches. CDR3 length equals 15 residues. The CDR3 loop reads CAISEWGQTPQPQHF. The CDR3 region has the DNA TGTGCCATCAGTGAGTGGGGACAGACCCCTCAGCCCCAGCATTTT.

This chain's CDR3 is CASRMTGVYGYTF. CDR3 DNA: TGTGCCAGCAGGATGACAGGGGTATATGGCTACACCTTC. The chain joins TRBV27 to TRBJ1-2, with 8 nucleotides matching TRBD1. Germline CDR1 MNHEY, CDR2 SMNVEV (reference sequence). The CDR3 extends over 13 amino acids. V was clipped by 6 bases and J by 5 bases; unmatched bases: 5.